Following are 23 T cell receptor beta chains from one sample sequenced in a study of response to subunit inactivated influenza vaccine. TCRdb re-called the RT-PCR reads with MiXCR, one entry per CDR3 protein. The profile shows some 600,000 distinct CDR3 sequences, around 13% of them singletons. This material consisted of PBMCs from blood, taken 14 to 15 days before vaccination. These TCRs come from a man aged 45-65 years who received an inactivated influenza vaccine.

This clonotype was seen a single time. This chain joins TRBV12-3 or TRBV12-4 and TRBJ1-5; D gene ambiguous. Deletions cut 6 bases from V and 5 bases from J, with 14 bases between. The CDR3 loop spans 14 amino acids. The CDR3, as DNA: TGTGCCAGCAGCTTGCCCGGGCCACATCAGCCCCAGCATTTT. This translates into CASSLPGPHQPQHF.

This chain uses TRBV20-1 with TRBJ2-1, with TRBD2 identical over 8 bases. Germline loops: CDR1 DFQATT, CDR2 SNEGSKA (reference sequence). V lost 2 bases to trimming and J lost 3 bases; unmatched junction nucleotides: 9. The CDR3 covers 16 residues. The CDR3 DNA follows: TGCAGTGCTAGAACCCTTAGCGGGATGAACTACAATGAGCAGTTCTTC. It yields the protein CSARTLSGMNYNEQFF.

This clonotype was seen repeatedly, ten times or more. V usage is TRBV27 and J usage is TRBJ1-5, with 8 positions matching TRBD1. Germline CDR1 reads MNHEY; CDR2 reads SMNVEV (reference sequence). V gave up 6 bases and J gave up 1 base; unmatched junction bases: 5. CDR3 size: 15 residues. CDR3 amino acids: CASRSGGASNQPQHF. CDR3 nucleotides: TGTGCCAGCAGGTCAGGGGGCGCGAGCAATCAGCCCCAGCATTTT.

J is TRBJ2-3 and V is TRBV21-1; the D segment call TRBD1 is taken from the table without a DNA check. TRBV21-1 is a pseudogene locus. The CDR3 is made up of 16 amino acids. In nucleotides, the CDR3 is TGTGCCAGCAGCCCCCCTAGGGGGGCAGGGACAGATACGCAGTATTTT. Translated, it gives CASSPPRGAGTDTQYF.

This clonotype was seen more than once but under ten times. J is TRBJ1-2 and V is TRBV25-1, with D maybe TRBD1 (5 bases). This CDR3 comprises 14 residues. V was pared by 2 bases and J by 5 bases, with 12 bases between. The germline gives CDR1 MGHDK, CDR2 SYGVNS. CDR3: CASSEIGTGYGYTF. The CDR3, as DNA: TGTGCCAGCAGTGAAATCGGGACGGGTTATGGCTACACCTTC.

In its sample, this clonotype was seen a few times. The chain has TRBV6-1 and TRBJ2-7; 9 nucleotides agree with TRBD2. This CDR3 is built from 15 residues. Germline CDR1 and CDR2: MNHNS and SASEGT. V trimming: 7 bases; J trimming: 7 bases; junction bases outside the gene matches: 14. The CDR3 loop reads CASTYGGSGRWEQYF. DNA for the CDR3: TGTGCCAGCACCTACGGAGGTAGCGGGAGATGGGAGCAGTACTTC.

This chain links TRBV18 with TRBJ2-1; D perhaps matches TRBD1 (6 bases). Germline V CDR1 and CDR2: KGHSH, LQKENI. With 5 bases removed from V and 5 bases from J, the gap between germline ends came to 10 bases. This CDR3 region has 13 residues. CDR3 nucleotides: TGTGCCAGCTCAACAGACAGGAACAATGAGCAGTTCTTC. Protein sequence: CASSTDRNNEQFF.

CDR3: CASSYRQQIYEQYF. In DNA, the CDR3 is TGTGCCAGCAGTTACCGCCAGCAAATCTACGAGCAGTACTTC. This chain joins TRBV6-2 or TRBV6-3 and TRBJ2-7; D gene ambiguous. Trimming cost V 2 bases and J 3 bases, with 11 bases left between them. Germline assignment: CDR1 MNHEY and CDR2 SVGEGT. The CDR3 is 14 residues long.

This clonotype was found a few times. V gene TRBV28 combines with J gene TRBJ2-7; D is ambiguous. V lost 6 bases, J lost 2 bases, and 2 bases lay in between. The CDR3 is 10 residues long. CDR1 is MDHEN and CDR2 is SYDVKM in the germline V gene. In DNA, the CDR3 is TGTGCCAGCAGGGCCTACGAGCAGTACTTC. Protein sequence: CASRAYEQYF.

The V and J genes are TRBV7-2 and TRBJ2-1; 10 nucleotides agree with TRBD2. Germline CDR1 and CDR2: SGHTA and FQGNSA. The V segment lost 0 bases and the J segment 8 bases; nucleotides outside the gene matches: 16. The CDR3 sequence is 19 residues long. CDR3 residues: CASSLALPGSGGLWDEQFF. In DNA, the CDR3 is TGTGCCAGCAGCTTAGCTTTACCGGGTAGCGGGGGGCTTTGGGATGAGCAGTTCTTC. Full variable domain (outside the CDR3, taken from reference TRBV7-2 and TRBJ2-1): GAGVSQSPSNKVTEKGKDVELRCDPISGHTALYWYRQSLGQGLEFLIYFQGNSAPDKSGLPSDRFSAERTGGSVSTLTIQRTQQEDSAVYLCASSLALPGSGGLWDEQFFGPGTRLTVL.

The table lists this clonotype with a few counts. V usage is TRBV12-3 or TRBV12-4 and J usage is TRBJ2-1; D is tentatively TRBD1 or TRBD2 (5 bases each). The CDR3 runs to 13 residues. The ends were cut back, 6 bases at V and 12 bases at J, with 18 bases in the middle. DNA of the CDR3: TGTGCCAGCAGCCCGGGACCAACAGAGGGGCAGTTCTTC. Its translation is CASSPGPTEGQFF.

This clonotype was picked up many times. This chain links TRBV29-1 with TRBJ2-5; 10 bases agree with TRBD1. Germline trimming cut 3 bases from V and 6 bases from J; bases unmatched to any gene: 7. The CDR3 length is 14 residues. CDR1 and CDR2 from the germline V gene are SQVTM and ANQGSEA. CDR3 region: CSVERDRGGKTQYF. In DNA form, the CDR3 reads TGCAGCGTTGAGCGGGACAGGGGCGGAAAGACCCAGTACTTC.

The chain recombines TRBV10-1 with TRBJ2-7; D assignment may be TRBD1 or TRBD2 (6 bases each). V lost 4 bases and J 6 bases, leaving 16 bases between the germline ends. The CDR3 loop spans 14 amino acids. CDR1 WNHNN and CDR2 SYGVQD come from the germline V gene (reference sequence). The CDR3 DNA sequence: TGCGCCAGCAGTGGGATAGGGGGGTCCGGCGAGCAGTACTTC. This encodes CASSGIGGSGEQYF.

This clonotype was detected a few times. No DNA is shown, since the ends of the CDR3 on it are uncertain; the CDR3 is the one TCRdb lists. This sequence joins TRBV7-9 and TRBJ2-1; the table's D gene call, TRBD1, was not cross checked with the DNA. From its first to its last residue, the CDR3 has 15 amino acids. The germline V gene encodes CDR1 SEHNR and CDR2 FQNEAQ (reference sequence). This chain's CDR3 is CASSISGTGPLWQFF.

This clonotype was recorded a few times. The chain couples TRBV18 to TRBJ2-3; D unresolved. CDR3 length equals 14 residues. The germline CDR1 and CDR2 sequences are KGHSH and LQKENI. V lost 1 base and J lost 10, with 15 bases in between. CDR3 protein: CASSPRVELSAQYF. For the CDR3, the DNA is TGTGCCAGCTCACCACGGGTTGAGCTATCCGCGCAGTATTTT.

The chain combines TRBV9 with TRBJ2-2; a weak D match, TRBD2 (7 bases). There are 15 residues in the CDR3. Germline V CDR1 and CDR2: SGDLS, YYNGEE. V lost 2 bases to trimming and J lost 3 bases, with 11 bases between them. The DNA of the CDR3 is TGTGCCAGCAGCGTTGGGGGGGCGCACACCGGGGAGCTGTTTTTT. Translation: CASSVGGAHTGELFF.

In its sample, this clonotype was seen a few times. V gene TRBV2 combines with J gene TRBJ1-5, with D perhaps TRBD1 (6 bases). The CDR3 loop spans 16 amino acids. CDR1 SNHLY and CDR2 FYNNEI come from the germline V gene. V lost 5 bases and J 0 bases, leaving 14 bases between the germline ends. CDR3 nucleotide sequence: TGTGCCAGCAGTAGGACAGATCGAGATAGCAATCAGCCCCAGCATTTT. It is translated as CASSRTDRDSNQPQHF.

This clonotype was observed a handful of times. V and J are TRBV29-1 and TRBJ1-1; no reliable D call. V shed 1 base and J shed 0 bases, with 15 bases lying between them. This CDR3 spans 16 amino acids. From germline, CDR1 is SQVTM and CDR2 ANQGSEA. In nucleotides, the CDR3 is TGCAGCGTTGAAGTCGGCAGACGTACCATGAACACTGAAGCTTTCTTT. This encodes CSVEVGRRTMNTEAFF.

Written as DNA, the CDR3 is TGTGCCAGCAGCGAAATCCCTATCGGGAGTACCACAAAGACGCAGTATTTT. Protein: CASSEIPIGSTTKTQYF. J is TRBJ2-3 and V is TRBV7-9; possible D gene TRBD2, 6 bases. The CDR3 consists of 17 residues. The V end lost 5 bases, the J end lost 9 bases, and 27 bases lay between the germline ends. In germline, CDR1 is SEHNR, CDR2 FQNEAQ (reference sequence).

This clonotype turned up a few times. The chain is built from TRBV6-6 and TRBJ2-1, with D possibly called TRBD1 or TRBD2 (5 bases each). V was trimmed by 8 bases and J by 4 bases, leaving 9 bases between them. The CDR3 totals 12 residues. Germline-derived CDR1 and CDR2 are MNHNY and SVGAGI (reference sequence). CDR3 region: CASQGVYNEQFF. The CDR3 region has the DNA TGTGCCAGCCAGGGAGTTTACAATGAGCAGTTCTTC.

The chain combines TRBV10-3 with TRBJ2-1; D might be TRBD2 (5 bases). The CDR3 runs to 17 residues. V lost 4 bases to trimming and J lost 5 bases, with 21 bases between them. CDR1 is ENHRY and CDR2 is SYGVKD in the germline V gene. The CDR3 nucleotides are TGTGCCATCAGTGCCCACTCCCCCGGAGGACTGAACAATGAGCAGTTCTTC. The encoded protein is CAISAHSPGGLNNEQFF.

A note on this clonotype: A junction end diverges from the germline sequence, so it may reflect a read error. This chain connects TRBV12-3 or TRBV12-4 to TRBJ1-2, with unresolved D. The CDR3 runs to 12 residues. The CDR3 is CASTLSQSAPAF. The CDR3 region has the DNA TGTGCCAGCACCCTGTCGCAGTCAGCCCCCGCTTTC.

This clonotype was observed many times. The gene calls are TRBV20-1 and TRBJ2-3; 10 bases agree with TRBD2. V shed 5 bases, J shed 2 bases, and the junction held 7 bases outside the gene matches. CDR3 size: 15 residues. Germline V gene data show CDR1 as DFQATT and CDR2 as SNEGSKA (reference sequence). The CDR3 DNA follows: TGCAGTGCTTCTAGCGGGAGTCTCGCCACAGATACGCAGTATTTT. Translated: CSASSGSLATDTQYF.